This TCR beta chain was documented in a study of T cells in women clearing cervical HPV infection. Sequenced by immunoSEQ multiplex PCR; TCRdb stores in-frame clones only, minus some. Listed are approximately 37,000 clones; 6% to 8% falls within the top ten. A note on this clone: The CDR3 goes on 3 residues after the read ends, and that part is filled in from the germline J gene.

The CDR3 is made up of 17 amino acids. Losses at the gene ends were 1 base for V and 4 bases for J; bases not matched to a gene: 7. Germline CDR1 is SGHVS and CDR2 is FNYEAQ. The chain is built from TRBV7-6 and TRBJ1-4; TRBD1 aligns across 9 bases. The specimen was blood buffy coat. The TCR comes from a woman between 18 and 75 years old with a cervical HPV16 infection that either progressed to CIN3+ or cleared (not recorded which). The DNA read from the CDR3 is TGTGCCAGCAGCTTAGAGTCGGCGGGACAGGGTAATGAAAAA. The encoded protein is CASSLESAGQGNEK. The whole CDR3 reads CASSLESAGQGNEKLFF.